This T cell receptor beta chain stems from a study of T cell changes during pregnancy in multiple sclerosis. Germline assignment: CDR1 MNHEY and CDR2 SMNVEV (reference sequence). There are 13 residues in the CDR3. V lost 8 bases and J lost 9; bases outside the gene matches: 5. This clone appeared a few times. Clones were sequenced by immunoSEQ multiplex PCR, and TCRdb holds only the in-frame ones, with some missing. The sample lists 65,000 or so clones, around 91% occurring once. The V and J genes are TRBV27 and TRBJ1-6; 9 bases are shared with TRBD1. The source of this sequence is a female donor in good health, enrolled as a control in a pregnancy study. The sample was peripheral blood, taken in the second trimester of pregnancy. In DNA form, the CDR3 reads TGTGCCAGCCAGGACAGGGGATTTTCACCCCTCCACTTT. This sequence encodes CASQDRGFSPLHF.